Listed below are T cell receptor beta chains from one sample, sequenced in a study of T cell responses to AZD1222 COVID-19 vaccine. Generated by immunoSEQ multiplex PCR, the TCRdb table keeps only in-frame clones and is missing some. The table shows tens of thousands of clones, with around 85% occurring only once. The specimen comprised peripheral blood, sampled 28 days after the second AZD1222 dose. The origin of the receptors is an adult who received the AZD1222 COVID-19 vaccine. Each CDR3 is given with its conserved first and last residue. Fields, in order: V gene, D gene, clone size, J gene, CDR3 protein. The D gene is left open where the match is weak. Expanded clones are given a class, and other clones once, few, many or no size at all.

v_gene: TRBV20-1; d_gene: NA; abundance: NA; j_gene: TRBJ1-1; CDR3aa: CSASMGPSNTEAFF
v_gene: TRBV2; d_gene: NA; abundance: NA; j_gene: TRBJ1-4; CDR3aa: CASSVPDPRGEKLFF
v_gene: TRBV3-1/TRBV3-2; d_gene: TRBD2; abundance: NA; j_gene: TRBJ2-5; CDR3aa: CASSQGIAGGETQYF
v_gene: TRBV4-3; d_gene: NA; abundance: NA; j_gene: TRBJ1-2; CDR3aa: CASSQVGGAYYGYTF
v_gene: TRBV19; d_gene: NA; abundance: once; j_gene: TRBJ1-1; CDR3aa: CASSIGVGTEAFF
v_gene: TRBV28; d_gene: NA; abundance: NA; j_gene: TRBJ1-5; CDR3aa: CASTTVYSNQPQHF
v_gene: TRBV7-9; d_gene: NA; abundance: NA; j_gene: TRBJ2-3; CDR3aa: CASSALSLSTDTQYF
v_gene: TRBV5-4; d_gene: NA; abundance: NA; j_gene: TRBJ2-6; CDR3aa: CASSSSGSRSGANVLTF
v_gene: TRBV28; d_gene: NA; abundance: NA; j_gene: TRBJ1-1; CDR3aa: CASIPTGQPGGEAFF
v_gene: TRBV9; d_gene: TRBD1; abundance: few; j_gene: TRBJ2-7; CDR3aa: CASSAPGQGAHEQYF
v_gene: TRBV7-2; d_gene: TRBD1; abundance: NA; j_gene: TRBJ2-7; CDR3aa: CASSKPGTGWDEQYF
v_gene: TRBV18; d_gene: NA; abundance: NA; j_gene: TRBJ2-3; CDR3aa: CASSPDWVSTDTQYF
v_gene: TRBV5-1; d_gene: NA; abundance: NA; j_gene: TRBJ1-1; CDR3aa: CASSSQSMNTEAFF
v_gene: TRBV9; d_gene: NA; abundance: few; j_gene: TRBJ2-4; CDR3aa: CASSVGLARDIQYF
v_gene: TRBV24-1; d_gene: NA; abundance: NA; j_gene: TRBJ1-3; CDR3aa: CATSDPGRAGNTIYF
v_gene: TRBV28; d_gene: TRBD2; abundance: NA; j_gene: TRBJ2-1; CDR3aa: CASSLPRTSGGTNEQFF
v_gene: TRBV7-2; d_gene: TRBD1; abundance: NA; j_gene: TRBJ2-7; CDR3aa: CASGRQGNSYEQYF
v_gene: TRBV3-1/TRBV3-2; d_gene: NA; abundance: once; j_gene: TRBJ1-1; CDR3aa: CASSPLAQKNTEAFF
v_gene: TRBV9; d_gene: NA; abundance: NA; j_gene: TRBJ2-2; CDR3aa: CASSANTGELFF
v_gene: TRBV9; d_gene: NA; abundance: NA; j_gene: TRBJ2-5; CDR3aa: CASSVGLGQETQYF
v_gene: TRBV11-2; d_gene: NA; abundance: NA; j_gene: TRBJ2-7; CDR3aa: CASSLVAGKISYEQYF
v_gene: TRBV10-3; d_gene: NA; abundance: NA; j_gene: TRBJ1-6; CDR3aa: CAISGDLNSPLHF
v_gene: TRBV7-3; d_gene: NA; abundance: NA; j_gene: TRBJ2-1; CDR3aa: CASSLGAWDEQFF
v_gene: TRBV27; d_gene: NA; abundance: once; j_gene: TRBJ2-7; CDR3aa: CASTRGGGGEQYF
v_gene: TRBV5-4; d_gene: TRBD1; abundance: NA; j_gene: TRBJ1-1; CDR3aa: CASRIPGQLNTEAFF
v_gene: TRBV27; d_gene: NA; abundance: NA; j_gene: TRBJ2-1; CDR3aa: CASSLRPYNEQFF
v_gene: TRBV5-1; d_gene: NA; abundance: few; j_gene: TRBJ2-2; CDR3aa: CASSPLPGELFF
v_gene: TRBV9; d_gene: NA; abundance: NA; j_gene: TRBJ2-1; CDR3aa: CASTPGLRGYYNEQFF
v_gene: TRBV6-6; d_gene: TRBD2; abundance: NA; j_gene: TRBJ2-7; CDR3aa: CASSYPEGLVYEQYF
v_gene: TRBV6-2/TRBV6-3; d_gene: NA; abundance: few; j_gene: TRBJ2-1; CDR3aa: CASSSGTGSLNEQFF